The 7 T cell receptor beta chains in this list originate from one sample, sequenced in a study of cytomegalovirus exposure and HLA in healthy donors. Primers for the PCR totalled 60 Vbeta and 13 Jbeta. Libraries were prepared by immunoSEQ multiplex PCR; TCRdb keeps only in-frame clonotypes and omits some of them. Of some 65,000 clones detected, around 70% appear once; the ten largest clones hold around 9.9%. The material sequenced was PBMCs. The receptors come from a woman aged 25 to 39 in good health and CMV-seronegative.

The chain employs TRBV29-1 and TRBJ1-4; D remains ambiguous. Germline V gene data show CDR1 as SQVTM and CDR2 as ANQGSEA. The CDR3 sequence is 14 residues long. V gave up 2 bases and J gave up 0 bases, with 7 bases separating them. The CDR3 DNA follows: TGCAGCGTTGAAACCCCTACAACTAATGAAAAACTGTTTTTT. It is translated as CSVETPTTNEKLFF.

The rearrangement links TRBV5-1 to TRBJ2-1; TRBD1 matches at 7 bases. Losses at the gene ends were 0 bases for V and 2 bases for J; bases not matched to a gene: 5. The CDR3 spans 16 residues. From germline, CDR1 is SGHRS and CDR2 YFSETQ. DNA of the CDR3: TGCGCCAGCAGCTTGGCAGGACAGGTGCCCTACAATGAGCAGTTCTTC. Residues: CASSLAGQVPYNEQFF.

The V gene is TRBV27, the J gene TRBJ2-7; 12 bases match TRBD1. Per germline, CDR1 MNHEY and CDR2 SMNVEV (reference sequence). Trimming removed 6 bases from V and 2 bases from J; junction bases left unmatched: 5. CDR3 size: 15 residues. Written as DNA, the CDR3 is TGTGCCAGCAGACTCCGGGACAGGGGGCCCTACGAGCAGTACTTC. Its translation is CASRLRDRGPYEQYF.

The chain employs TRBV7-9 and TRBJ2-7; no reliable D call. V lost 6 bases and J 2 bases, leaving 14 bases between the germline ends. The length of the CDR3 is 14 residues. Germline CDR1 SEHNR, CDR2 FQNEAQ (reference sequence). The CDR3 spells CASSGSSSPYEQYF. The CDR3 DNA is TGTGCCAGCAGTGGTAGTAGTTCCCCCTACGAGCAGTACTTC.

The V gene is TRBV6-6, the J gene TRBJ1-2; D may be TRBD1 (5 bases). The germline CDR1 and CDR2 sequences are MNHNY and SVGAGI (reference sequence). V dropped 9 bases and J dropped 4 bases, with 15 bases sitting between them. This CDR3 spans 13 amino acids. CDR3 region: CASLGGNRYGYTF. CDR3 coding DNA: TGTGCCAGTCTGGGGGGAAATCGCTATGGCTACACCTTC.

The V call is TRBV30, the J call TRBJ1-1, with 10 bases aligning to TRBD1. CDR1 is GTSNPN, CDR2 SVGIG, per germline (reference sequence). V gave up 1 base and J gave up 1 base; unmatched junction bases: 9. The CDR3 is 17 amino acids. The DNA of the CDR3 is TGTGCCTGGAGTGGGAACGGGACAGGGGCCCCGAACACTGAAGCTTTCTTT. This encodes CAWSGNGTGAPNTEAFF. Supplemented by reference TRBV30 and TRBJ1-1, the full variable domain reads SQTIHQWPATLVQPVGSPLSLECTVEGTSNPNLYWYRQAAGRGLQLLFYSVGIGQISSEVPQNLSASRPQDRQFILSSKKLLLSDSGFYLCAWSGNGTGAPNTEAFFGQGTRLTVV.

This clone was detected a few times. This rearrangement joins TRBV2 to TRBJ2-7; D is possibly TRBD2 (6 bases). This CDR3 contains 13 residues. Trimming removed 8 bases from V and 0 bases from J, with 11 bases in between. The V gene's germline CDR1 is SNHLY and CDR2 FYNNEI. The CDR3 spells CASGGRSSYEQYF. CDR3 nucleotide sequence: TGTGCCAGCGGGGGGAGGAGCTCCTACGAGCAGTACTTC.